This entry concerns a single T cell receptor (beta chain). Its matching antigen is unknown. Sequencing was performed with immunoSEQ multiplex PCR; in TCRdb, only in-frame clones are kept and a portion is missing. The repertoire holds roughly 20,000 clones, with around 84% as singletons. V lost 1 base and J 4 bases, leaving 11 bases between the germline ends. CDR1 is LGHNA, CDR2 YSLEER, per germline. The CDR3 length is 14 residues. This entry comes from a study of EBV T-cell therapy then PD-1 blockade in nasopharyngeal carcinoma. The time point is: 266 days after commencement of treatment, after nivolumab therapy. Indicated treatment: AdE1-LMPpoly-expanded autologous EBV-specific T-cell therapy followed by anti-PD-1 nivolumab.

The sequence was collected from a man between 35 and 55 years old with nasopharyngeal carcinoma. The chain uses TRBV4-3 and TRBJ2-7; possible D gene TRBD2, 6 bases. Sequenced here: CD8+ T cells from blood, sampled around day 260 from a patient whose treatment included autologous EBV-specific T cells and nivolumab. The CDR3 coding sequence is TGCGCCAGCAGCCAAGGAGTCGGGAGATACGAGCAGTACTTC. It codes for CASSQGVGRYEQYF.